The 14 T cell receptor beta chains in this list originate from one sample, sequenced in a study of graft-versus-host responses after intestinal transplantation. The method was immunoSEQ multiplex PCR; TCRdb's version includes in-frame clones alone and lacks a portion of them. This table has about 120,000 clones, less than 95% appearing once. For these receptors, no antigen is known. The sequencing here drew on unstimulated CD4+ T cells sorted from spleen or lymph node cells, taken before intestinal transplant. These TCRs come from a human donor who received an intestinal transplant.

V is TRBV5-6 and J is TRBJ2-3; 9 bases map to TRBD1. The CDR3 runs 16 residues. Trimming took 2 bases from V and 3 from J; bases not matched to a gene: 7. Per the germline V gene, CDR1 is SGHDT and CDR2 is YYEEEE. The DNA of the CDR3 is TGTGCCAGCAGCTTCGGTTGGGACAGGGTAACAGATACGCAGTATTTT. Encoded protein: CASSFGWDRVTDTQYF.

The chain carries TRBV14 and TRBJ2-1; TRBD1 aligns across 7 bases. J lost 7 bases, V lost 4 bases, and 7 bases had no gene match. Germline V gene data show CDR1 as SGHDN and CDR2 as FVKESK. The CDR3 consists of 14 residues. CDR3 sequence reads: CASSLQMTGNEQFF. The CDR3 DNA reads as TGTGCCAGCAGCCTTCAAATGACAGGGAATGAGCAGTTCTTC. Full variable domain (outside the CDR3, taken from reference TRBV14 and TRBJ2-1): EAGVTQFPSHSVIEKGQTVTLRCDPISGHDNLYWYRRVMGKEIKFLLHFVKESKQDESGMPNNRFLAERTGGTYSTLKVQPAELEDSGVYFCASSLQMTGNEQFFGPGTRLTVL.

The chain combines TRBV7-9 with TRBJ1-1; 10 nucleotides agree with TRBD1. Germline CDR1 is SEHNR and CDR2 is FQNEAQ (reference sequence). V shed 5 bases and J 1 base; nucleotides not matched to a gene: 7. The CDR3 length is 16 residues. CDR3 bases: TGTGCCAGCAGCCCCCGACAGGGGGCTTGGAACACTGAAGCTTTCTTT. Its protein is CASSPRQGAWNTEAFF.

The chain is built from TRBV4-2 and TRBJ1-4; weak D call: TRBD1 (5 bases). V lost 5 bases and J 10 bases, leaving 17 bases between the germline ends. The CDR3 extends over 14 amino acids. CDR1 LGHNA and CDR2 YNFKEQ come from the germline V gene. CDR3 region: CASSFPPQGGKLFF. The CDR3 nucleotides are TGTGCCAGCAGCTTCCCACCCCAGGGAGGAAAACTGTTTTTT.

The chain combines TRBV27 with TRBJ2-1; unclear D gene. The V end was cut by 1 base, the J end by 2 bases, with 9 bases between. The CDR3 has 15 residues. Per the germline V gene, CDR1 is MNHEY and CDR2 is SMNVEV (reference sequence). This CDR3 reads CASSLYSFPYNEQFF. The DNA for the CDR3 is TGTGCCAGCAGTTTATATAGTTTTCCCTACAATGAGCAGTTCTTC.

CDR3 DNA: TGTGCCAGCAGCTTAGTTGGGACTAGGTCCTACAATGAGCAGTTCTTC. It yields the protein CASSLVGTRSYNEQFF. V and J are TRBV7-2 and TRBJ2-1; 8 nucleotides match TRBD2. The J segment lost 1 base and the V segment lost 1 base, leaving 3 bases of the junction unmatched. The CDR3 loop spans 16 amino acids. Germline CDR1 and CDR2: SGHTA and FQGNSA.

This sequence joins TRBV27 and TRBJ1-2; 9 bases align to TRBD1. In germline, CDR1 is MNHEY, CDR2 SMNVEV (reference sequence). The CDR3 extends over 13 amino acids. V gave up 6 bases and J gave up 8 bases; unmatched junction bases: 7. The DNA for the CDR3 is TGTGCCAGCAGCCACAGGGGGCTGGGGGGCTACACCTTC. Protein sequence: CASSHRGLGGYTF.

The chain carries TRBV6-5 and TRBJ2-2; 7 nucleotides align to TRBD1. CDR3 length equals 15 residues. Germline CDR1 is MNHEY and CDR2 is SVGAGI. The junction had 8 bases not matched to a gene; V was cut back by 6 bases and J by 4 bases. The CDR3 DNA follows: TGTGCCAGCAGCTCCCCCACAGGGGCCACCGGGGAGCTGTTTTTT. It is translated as CASSSPTGATGELFF.

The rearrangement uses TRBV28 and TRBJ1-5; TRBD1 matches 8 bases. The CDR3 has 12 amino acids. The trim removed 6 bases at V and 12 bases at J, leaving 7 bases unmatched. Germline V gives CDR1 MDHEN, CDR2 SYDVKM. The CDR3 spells CASSPGQGGQHF. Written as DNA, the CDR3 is TGTGCCAGCAGCCCAGGACAGGGTGGCCAGCATTTT.

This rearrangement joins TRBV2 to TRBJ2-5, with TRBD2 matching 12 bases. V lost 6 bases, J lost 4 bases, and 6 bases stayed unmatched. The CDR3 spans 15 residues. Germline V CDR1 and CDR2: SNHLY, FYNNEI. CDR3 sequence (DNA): TGTGCCAGCAGCATGTTACTAGCGGGGGGAGAGACCCAGTACTTC. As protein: CASSMLLAGGETQYF.

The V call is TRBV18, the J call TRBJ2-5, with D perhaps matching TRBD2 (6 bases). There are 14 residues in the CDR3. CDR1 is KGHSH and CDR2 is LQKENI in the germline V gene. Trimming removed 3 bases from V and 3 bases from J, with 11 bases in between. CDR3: CASSPRLEEETQYF. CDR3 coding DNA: TGTGCCAGCTCACCCCGACTAGAGGAAGAGACCCAGTACTTC.

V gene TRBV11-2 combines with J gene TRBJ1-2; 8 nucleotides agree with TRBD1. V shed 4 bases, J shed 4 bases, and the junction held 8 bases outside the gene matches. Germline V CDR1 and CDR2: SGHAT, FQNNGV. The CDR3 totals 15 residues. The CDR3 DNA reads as TGTGCCAGCAGCTCCGTAAGGACAGGGTCCTATGGCTACACCTTC. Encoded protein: CASSSVRTGSYGYTF.

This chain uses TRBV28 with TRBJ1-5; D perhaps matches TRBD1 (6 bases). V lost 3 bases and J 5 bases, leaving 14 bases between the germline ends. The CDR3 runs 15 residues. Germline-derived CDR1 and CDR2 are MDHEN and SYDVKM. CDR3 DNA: TGTGCCAGCAGTTTCTCGGACAGACCCCATCAGCCCCAGCATTTT. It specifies CASSFSDRPHQPQHF.

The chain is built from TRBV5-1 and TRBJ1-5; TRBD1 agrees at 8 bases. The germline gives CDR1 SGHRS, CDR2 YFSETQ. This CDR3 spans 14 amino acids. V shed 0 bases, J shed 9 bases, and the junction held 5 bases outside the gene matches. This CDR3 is CASSLEAGTGPQHF. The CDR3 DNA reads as TGCGCCAGCAGCTTGGAGGCGGGGACAGGGCCCCAGCATTTT.